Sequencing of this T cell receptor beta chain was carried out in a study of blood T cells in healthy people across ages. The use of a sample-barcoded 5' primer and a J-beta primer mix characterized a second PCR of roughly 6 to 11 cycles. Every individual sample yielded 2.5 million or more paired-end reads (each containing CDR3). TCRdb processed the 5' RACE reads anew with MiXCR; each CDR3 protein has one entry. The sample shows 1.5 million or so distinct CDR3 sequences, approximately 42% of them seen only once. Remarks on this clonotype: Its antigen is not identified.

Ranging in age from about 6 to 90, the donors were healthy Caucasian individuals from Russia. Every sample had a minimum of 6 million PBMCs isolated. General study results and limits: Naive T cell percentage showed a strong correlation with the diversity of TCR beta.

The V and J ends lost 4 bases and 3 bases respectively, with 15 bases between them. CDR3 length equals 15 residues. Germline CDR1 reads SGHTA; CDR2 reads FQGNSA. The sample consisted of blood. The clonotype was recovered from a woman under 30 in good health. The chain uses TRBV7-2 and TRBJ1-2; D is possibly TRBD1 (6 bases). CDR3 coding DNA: TGTGCCAGCAGCTCGGGTCCGGGGGCTGACTATGGCTACACCTTC. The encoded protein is CASSSGPGADYGYTF. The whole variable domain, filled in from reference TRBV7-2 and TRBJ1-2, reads GAGVSQSPSNKVTEKGKDVELRCDPISGHTALYWYRQSLGQGLEFLIYFQGNSAPDKSGLPSDRFSAERTGGSVSTLTIQRTQQEDSAVYLCASSSGPGADYGYTFGSGTRLTVV.